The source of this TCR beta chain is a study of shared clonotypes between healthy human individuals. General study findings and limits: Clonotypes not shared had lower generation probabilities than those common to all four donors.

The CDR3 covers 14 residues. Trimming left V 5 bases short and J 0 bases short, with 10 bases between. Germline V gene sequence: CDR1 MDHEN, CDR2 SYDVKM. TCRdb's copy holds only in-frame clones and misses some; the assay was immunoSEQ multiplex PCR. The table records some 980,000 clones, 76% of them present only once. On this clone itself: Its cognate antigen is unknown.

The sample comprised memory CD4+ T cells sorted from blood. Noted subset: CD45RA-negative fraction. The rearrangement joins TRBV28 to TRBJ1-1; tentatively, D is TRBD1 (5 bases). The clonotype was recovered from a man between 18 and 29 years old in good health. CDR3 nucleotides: TGTGCCAGCAGTAGGGACGGATTGAACACTGAAGCTTTCTTT. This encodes CASSRDGLNTEAFF.